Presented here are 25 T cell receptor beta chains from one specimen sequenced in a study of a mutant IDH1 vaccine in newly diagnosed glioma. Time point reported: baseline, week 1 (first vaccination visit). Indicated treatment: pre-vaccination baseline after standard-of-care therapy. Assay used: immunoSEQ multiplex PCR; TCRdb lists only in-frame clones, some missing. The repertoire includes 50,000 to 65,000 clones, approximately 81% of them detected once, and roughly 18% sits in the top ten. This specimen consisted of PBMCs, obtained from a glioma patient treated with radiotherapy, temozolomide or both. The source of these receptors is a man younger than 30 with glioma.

Written as DNA, the CDR3 is TGTGCCAGCAGCTTACTAGGGAGCACAGATACGCAGTATTTT. This sequence encodes CASSLLGSTDTQYF. The chain has TRBV7-2 and TRBJ2-3; no definite D call. The germline CDR1 and CDR2 sequences are SGHTA and FQGNSA. V shed 2 bases and J shed 0 bases, with 6 bases lying between them. CDR3 size: 14 residues.

The CDR3 DNA reads TGTGCCAGCAGTTGGACACTTATGAACACTGAAGCTTTCTTT. It translates to CASSWTLMNTEAFF. This chain connects TRBV6-1 to TRBJ1-1; perhaps TRBD1 as D (5 bases). Trimming removed 5 bases from V and 0 bases from J, with 10 bases in between. The CDR3 loop spans 14 amino acids. Germline assignment: CDR1 MNHNS and CDR2 SASEGT.

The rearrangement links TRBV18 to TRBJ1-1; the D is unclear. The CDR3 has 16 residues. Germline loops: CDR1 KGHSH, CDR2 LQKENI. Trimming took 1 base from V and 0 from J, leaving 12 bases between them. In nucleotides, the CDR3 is TGTGCCAGCTCACCACAGCGGGTTCCAATGAACACTGAAGCTTTCTTT. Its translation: CASSPQRVPMNTEAFF. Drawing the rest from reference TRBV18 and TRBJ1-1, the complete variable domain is NAGVMQNPRHLVRRRGQEARLRCSPMKGHSHVYWYRQLPEEGLKFMVYLQKENIIDESGMPKERFSAEFPKEGPSILRIQQVVRGDSAAYFCASSPQRVPMNTEAFFGQGTRLTVV.

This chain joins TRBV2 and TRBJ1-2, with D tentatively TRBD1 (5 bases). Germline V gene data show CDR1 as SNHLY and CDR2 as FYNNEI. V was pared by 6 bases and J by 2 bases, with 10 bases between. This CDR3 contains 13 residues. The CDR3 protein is CASRSAGNYGYTF. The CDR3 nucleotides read TGTGCCAGCAGAAGTGCAGGGAACTATGGCTACACCTTC.

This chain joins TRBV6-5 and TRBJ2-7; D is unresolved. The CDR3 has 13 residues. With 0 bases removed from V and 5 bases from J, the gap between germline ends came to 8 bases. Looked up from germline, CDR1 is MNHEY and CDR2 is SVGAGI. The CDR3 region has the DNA TGTGCCAGCAGTTACTCGGGTTTCAACGAGCAGTACTTC. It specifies CASSYSGFNEQYF.

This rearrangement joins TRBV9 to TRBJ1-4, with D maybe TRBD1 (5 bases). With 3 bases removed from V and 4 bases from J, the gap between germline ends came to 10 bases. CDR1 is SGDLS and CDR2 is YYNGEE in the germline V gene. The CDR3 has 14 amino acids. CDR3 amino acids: CASSGGGDNEKLFF. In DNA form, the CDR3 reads TGTGCCAGCAGCGGTGGGGGGGATAATGAAAAACTGTTTTTT.

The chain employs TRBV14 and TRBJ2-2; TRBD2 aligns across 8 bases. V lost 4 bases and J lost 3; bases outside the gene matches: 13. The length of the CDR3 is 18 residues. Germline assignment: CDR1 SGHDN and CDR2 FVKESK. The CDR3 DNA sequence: TGTGCCAGCAGCCCGAGCCTCGGGACTAGATCCGACACCGGGGAGCTGTTTTTT. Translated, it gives CASSPSLGTRSDTGELFF.

DNA for the CDR3: TGTGCCAGCAGTTACGTCCTAACAGGCAAGTGGGAGCAGTACTTC. Its protein product is CASSYVLTGKWEQYF. The J gene is TRBJ2-7, the V gene TRBV6-6, with TRBD1 as a possible D gene (5 bases). CDR3 length: 15 amino acids. Trimming left V 2 bases short and J 7 bases short, with 18 bases between. Per germline, CDR1 MNHNY and CDR2 SVGAGI (reference sequence).

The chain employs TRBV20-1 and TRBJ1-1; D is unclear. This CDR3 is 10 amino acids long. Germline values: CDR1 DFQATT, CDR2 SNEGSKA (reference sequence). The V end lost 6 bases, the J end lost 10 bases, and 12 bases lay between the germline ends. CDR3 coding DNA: TGCAGTGCGCTGACCGGTATAGCTTTCTTT. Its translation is CSALTGIAFF.

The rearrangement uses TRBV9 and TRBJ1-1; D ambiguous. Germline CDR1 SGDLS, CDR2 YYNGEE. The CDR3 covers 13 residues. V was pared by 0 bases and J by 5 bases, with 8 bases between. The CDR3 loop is CASSVAGITEAFF. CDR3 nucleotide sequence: TGTGCCAGCAGCGTAGCGGGGATTACTGAAGCTTTCTTT.

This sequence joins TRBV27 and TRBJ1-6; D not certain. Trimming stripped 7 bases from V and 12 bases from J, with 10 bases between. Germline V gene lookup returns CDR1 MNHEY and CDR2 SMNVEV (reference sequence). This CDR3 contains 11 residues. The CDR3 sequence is CASKKGGPLHF. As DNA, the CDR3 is TGTGCCAGCAAAAAGGGCGGACCCCTCCACTTT.

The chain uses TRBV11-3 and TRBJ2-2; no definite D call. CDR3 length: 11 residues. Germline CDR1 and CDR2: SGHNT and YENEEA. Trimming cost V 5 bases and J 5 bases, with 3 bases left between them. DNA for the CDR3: TGTGCCAGCAGCAGAACCGGGGAGCTGTTTTTT. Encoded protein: CASSRTGELFF.

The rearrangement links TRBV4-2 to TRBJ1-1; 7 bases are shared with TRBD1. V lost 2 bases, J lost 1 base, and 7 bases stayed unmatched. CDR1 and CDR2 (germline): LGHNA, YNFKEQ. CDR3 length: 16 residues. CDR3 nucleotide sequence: TGTGCCAGCAGCCAACCCCCGACAGGGCAGAACACTGAAGCTTTCTTT. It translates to CASSQPPTGQNTEAFF.

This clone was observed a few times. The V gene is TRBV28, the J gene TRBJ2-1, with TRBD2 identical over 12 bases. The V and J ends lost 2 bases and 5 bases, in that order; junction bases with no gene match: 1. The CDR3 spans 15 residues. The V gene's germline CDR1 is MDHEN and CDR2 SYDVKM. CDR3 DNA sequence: TGTGCCAGCAGTTTAAGACTAGCGGGAGACAATGAGCAGTTCTTC. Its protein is CASSLRLAGDNEQFF.

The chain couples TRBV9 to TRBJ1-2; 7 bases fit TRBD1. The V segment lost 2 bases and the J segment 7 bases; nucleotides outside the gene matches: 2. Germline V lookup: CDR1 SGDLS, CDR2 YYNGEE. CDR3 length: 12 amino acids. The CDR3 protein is CASSVPGGGYTF. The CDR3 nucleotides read TGTGCCAGCAGCGTGCCAGGGGGTGGCTACACCTTC.

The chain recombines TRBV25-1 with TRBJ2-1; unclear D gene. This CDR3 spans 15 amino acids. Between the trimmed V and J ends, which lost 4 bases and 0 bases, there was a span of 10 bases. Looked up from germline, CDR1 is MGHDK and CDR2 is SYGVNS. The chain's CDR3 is CASSGALRSYNEQFF. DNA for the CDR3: TGTGCCAGCAGTGGTGCCTTACGCTCCTACAATGAGCAGTTCTTC.

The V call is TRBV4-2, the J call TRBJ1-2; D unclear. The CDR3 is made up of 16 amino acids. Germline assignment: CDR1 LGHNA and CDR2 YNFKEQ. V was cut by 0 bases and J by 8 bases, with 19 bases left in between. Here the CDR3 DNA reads TGTGCCAGCAGCCAAGATAAATGGGCGTCTGGAGGGGGCTACACCTTC. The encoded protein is CASSQDKWASGGGYTF.

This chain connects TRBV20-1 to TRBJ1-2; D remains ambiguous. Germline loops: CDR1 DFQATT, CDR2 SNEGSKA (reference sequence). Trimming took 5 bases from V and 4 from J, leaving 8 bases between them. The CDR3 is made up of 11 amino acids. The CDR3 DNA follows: TGCAGTGCTGTCAGGCCCTATGGCTACACCTTC. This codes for CSAVRPYGYTF.

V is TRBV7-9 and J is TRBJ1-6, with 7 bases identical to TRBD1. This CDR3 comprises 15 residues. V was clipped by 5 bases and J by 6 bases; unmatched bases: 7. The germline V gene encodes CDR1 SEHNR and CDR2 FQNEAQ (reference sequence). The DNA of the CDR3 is TGTGCCAGCAGCGGCGACAGGGTGGGTAATTCACCCCTCCACTTT. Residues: CASSGDRVGNSPLHF.

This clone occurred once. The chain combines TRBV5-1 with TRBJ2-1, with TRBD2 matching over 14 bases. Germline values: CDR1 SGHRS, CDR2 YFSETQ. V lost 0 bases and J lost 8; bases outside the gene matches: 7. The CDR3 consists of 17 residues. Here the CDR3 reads CASSLDGLAGGGDEQFF. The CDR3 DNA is TGCGCCAGCAGCTTGGATGGACTAGCGGGAGGTGGTGATGAGCAGTTCTTC.

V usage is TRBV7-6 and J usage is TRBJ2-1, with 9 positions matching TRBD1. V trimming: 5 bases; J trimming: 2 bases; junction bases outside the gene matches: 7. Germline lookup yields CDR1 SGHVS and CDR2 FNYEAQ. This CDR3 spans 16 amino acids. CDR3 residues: CASSASGTGTYNEQFF. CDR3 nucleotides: TGTGCCAGCAGCGCGTCCGGGACAGGGACCTACAATGAGCAGTTCTTC.

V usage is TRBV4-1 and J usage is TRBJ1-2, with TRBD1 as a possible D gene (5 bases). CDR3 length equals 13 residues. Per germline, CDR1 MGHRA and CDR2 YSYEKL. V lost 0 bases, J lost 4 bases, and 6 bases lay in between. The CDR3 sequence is CASSQDDSYGYTF. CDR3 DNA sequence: TGCGCCAGCAGCCAAGACGACAGCTATGGCTACACCTTC.

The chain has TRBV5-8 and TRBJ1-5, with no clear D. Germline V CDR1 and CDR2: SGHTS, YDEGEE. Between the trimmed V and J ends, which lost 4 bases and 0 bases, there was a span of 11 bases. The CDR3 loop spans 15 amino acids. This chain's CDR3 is CASSRRTPSNQPQHF. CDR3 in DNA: TGTGCCAGCAGCCGGAGGACGCCTAGCAATCAGCCCCAGCATTTT.

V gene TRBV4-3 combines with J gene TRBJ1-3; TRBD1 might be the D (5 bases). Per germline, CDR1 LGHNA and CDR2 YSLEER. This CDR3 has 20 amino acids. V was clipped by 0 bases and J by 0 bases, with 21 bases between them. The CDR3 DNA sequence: TGCGCCAGCAGCCAAGACGCCGGGGCGTTCGGCCACAGCTCTGGAAACACCATATATTTT. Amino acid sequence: CASSQDAGAFGHSSGNTIYF.

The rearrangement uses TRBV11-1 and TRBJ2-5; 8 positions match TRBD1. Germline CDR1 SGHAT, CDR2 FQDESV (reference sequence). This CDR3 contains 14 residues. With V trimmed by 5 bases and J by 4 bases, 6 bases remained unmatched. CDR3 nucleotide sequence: TGTGCCAGCAGCCCTGACAGGGGACGAGAGACCCAGTACTTC. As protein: CASSPDRGRETQYF.